Listed here is a single TCR beta chain. Its antigen is as yet unknown. The germline V and J ends were trimmed by 3 bases and 4 bases, with 15 bases remaining between them. The germline CDR1 and CDR2 sequences are SGHTA and FQGNSA. CDR3 length: 15 residues. This table comes from immunoSEQ multiplex PCR, and its TCRdb copy is limited to in-frame clones, with some not included. The data show 150,000 to 200,000 clones, 80% to 90% seen once. These data come from a study of T cell responses to AZD1222 COVID-19 vaccine. The study's findings and limits: Regions 160-218 and 743-854 dominated among vaccine-associated CD4 TCRs spanning spike. Seropositive status at baseline applied to only a handful of AZD1222 recipients. Once two AZD1222 doses were given, Spike-specific TCR breadth and depth went up.

This sequence joins TRBV7-2 and TRBJ1-1; a possible D gene is TRBD1 (5 bases). The sample consisted of peripheral blood, taken on day 0 of MenACWY control vaccination. The clonotype was recovered from an adult in good health. In DNA form, the CDR3 reads TGTGCCAGCAGCTTGCGTTCGGGGGGGAGCACTGAAGCTTTCTTT. Its protein is CASSLRSGGSTEAFF.